A selection of T cell receptor beta chains follows, all from one sample in a study of T-cell reconstitution after alpha-beta-depleted transplantation in children. TCRdb processed the PCR reads anew with MiXCR; each CDR3 protein has one entry. The repertoire includes about 350,000 distinct CDR3 sequences, 15% to 20% of them detected once, and about 41% sits in the top ten. The sample here was PBMCs, mostly from graft donor cells, taken 360 days after TCRalphabeta/CD19-depleted stem cell transplant. These receptors originate from a male patient aged 2 to 10 who had a stem cell transplant for acute lymphoblastic leukemia, so the T cells may come from the graft donor. CDR3s include the opening cysteine and the closing phenylalanine or tryptophan. D genes are given only for firm matches. Clone size, where shown, is once, few, many, or a class for clones that have expanded.

clone size	D gene	V gene	CDR3 length	J gene	CDR3 protein	CDR3 DNA
many	.	TRBV7-2	14	TRBJ2-7	CASSLVEGAREQYF	TGTGCCAGCAGCTTAGTGGAGGGGGCGCGGGAGCAGTACTTC
.	TRBD1	TRBV5-5	16	TRBJ2-5	CASSSFHGTGTETQYF	TGTGCCAGCAGCTCATTCCACGGGACAGGGACGGAGACCCAGTACTTC
.	TRBD2	TRBV6-2/TRBV6-3	20	TRBJ2-2	CASSNPSRLAEDSNTGELFF	TGTGCCAGCAGTAATCCCTCCCGACTAGCGGAGGATTCGAACACCGGGGAGCTGTTTTTT
many	.	TRBV4-3	14	TRBJ1-4	CASSRQALNEKLFF	TGCGCCAGCAGCAGACAGGCGTTGAATGAAAAACTGTTTTTT
many	.	TRBV18	14	TRBJ2-3	CASSPPPSTDTQYF	TGTGCCAGCTCACCACCCCCCTCCACAGATACGCAGTATTTT
many	.	TRBV6-2/TRBV6-3	14	TRBJ2-7	CASSYGLALHEQYF	TGTGCCAGCAGTTACGGGCTAGCGCTGCACGAGCAGTACTTC
few	.	TRBV27	13	TRBJ2-3	CASSFLAADTQYF	TGTGCCAGCAGTTTTCTAGCAGCAGATACGCAGTATTTT
few	.	TRBV28	15	TRBJ2-5	CASSLIGTVQETQYF	TGTGCCAGCAGTCTTATTGGTACAGTCCAAGAGACCCAGTACTTC
few	TRBD2	TRBV30	13	TRBJ2-7	CAWSVSSGYEQYF	TGTGCCTGGAGTGTAAGTAGCGGGTACGAGCAGTACTTC
.	TRBD2	TRBV20-1	14	TRBJ2-3	CSALLAGRTDTQYF	TGCAGTGCTTTACTAGCGGGACGCACAGATACGCAGTATTTT
.	.	TRBV29-1	14	TRBJ2-2	CSVGRSQVAGELFF	TGCAGCGTCGGACGGTCGCAAGTGGCCGGGGAGCTGTTTTTT
few	TRBD1	TRBV20-1	12	TRBJ1-1	CSARRQGFEAFF	TGCAGTGCTAGAAGACAGGGGTTTGAAGCTTTCTTT
many	TRBD2	TRBV29-1	15	TRBJ2-7	CSVAKPGLAPYEQYF	TGCAGCGTTGCCAAACCGGGACTAGCTCCCTACGAGCAGTACTTC
.	TRBD2	TRBV5-4	20	TRBJ2-3	CASSFQRGGRKRSSTDTQYF	TGTGCCAGCAGCTTCCAGCGGGGAGGCCGGAAGCGGTCTAGCACAGATACGCAGTATTTT
few	.	TRBV6-5	15	TRBJ2-1	CASSYGPGVNNEQFF	TGTGCCAGCAGTTACGGGCCGGGAGTGAACAATGAGCAGTTCTTC
.	.	TRBV5-1	14	TRBJ1-2	CASSERGNNYGYTF	TGCGCCAGCAGCGAAAGAGGAAACAACTATGGCTACACCTTC
few	.	TRBV5-6	16	TRBJ2-2	CASSLGAIPPTGELFF	TGTGCCAGCAGCTTGGGCGCCATCCCACCCACCGGGGAGCTGTTTTTT
few	.	TRBV10-3	13	TRBJ1-4	CASAGGNREKLFF	TGTGCCTCCGCTGGGGGGAATCGGGAAAAACTGTTTTTT
.	TRBD1	TRBV12-3/TRBV12-4	15	TRBJ1-5	CASSQTGGRNQPQHF	TGTGCCAGCAGTCAGACAGGGGGCCGGAATCAGCCCCAGCATTTT
few	.	TRBV12-3/TRBV12-4	13	TRBJ1-1	CASRPPLNTEAFF	TGTGCCAGCAGACCACCATTGAACACTGAAGCTTTCTTT
many	TRBD2	TRBV5-1	14	TRBJ2-1	CASSWTSGKGEQFF	TGCGCCAGCAGCTGGACTAGCGGGAAAGGTGAGCAGTTCTTC
many	.	TRBV4-3	16	TRBJ2-1	CASSQARTGPYNEQFF	TGCGCCAGCAGCCAAGCTAGGACCGGGCCCTACAATGAGCAGTTCTTC
.	TRBD1	TRBV27	13	TRBJ2-7	CASGGQGAHEQYF	TGTGCCAGCGGAGGACAGGGGGCTCATGAGCAGTACTTC
.	.	TRBV28	11	TRBJ2-7	CASSEGVEQYF	TGTGCCAGCAGTGAGGGGGTAGAGCAGTACTTC
.	TRBD1	TRBV25-1	17	TRBJ2-5	CASSEYLGHRGQETQYF	TGTGCCAGCAGTGAATATCTGGGGCACAGGGGACAAGAGACCCAGTACTTC
many	TRBD1	TRBV29-1	16	TRBJ2-7	CSVGPGTGFSSYEQYF	TGCAGCGTGGGTCCCGGGACAGGTTTTAGCTCCTACGAGCAGTACTTC
few	TRBD2	TRBV13	17	TRBJ2-7	CASSSVLAGAPNYEQYF	TGTGCCAGCAGCTCTGTACTAGCGGGAGCCCCCAACTACGAGCAGTACTTC
.	.	TRBV5-1	14	TRBJ1-5	CASSLDTSNQPQHF	TGCGCCAGCAGCTTGGACACGAGCAATCAGCCCCAGCATTTT
.	TRBD1	TRBV6-2/TRBV6-3	17	TRBJ1-6	CASADPGQGRDNSPLHF	TGTGCCAGCGCGGATCCGGGACAGGGGAGGGATAATTCACCCCTCCACTTT
.	TRBD1	TRBV20-1	16	TRBJ2-1	CSARDSGGQGYYEQFF	TGCAGTGCTAGAGATTCAGGGGGACAGGGTTACTATGAGCAGTTCTTC
few	.	TRBV5-1	17	TRBJ2-4	CASSLGGQRVAKNIQYF	TGCGCCAGCAGCTTGGGGGGTCAGAGAGTAGCCAAAAACATTCAGTACTTC
many	TRBD1	TRBV6-5	17	TRBJ2-3	CASSHRGTARSTDTQYF	TGTGCCAGCAGTCATAGAGGGACAGCCCGTAGCACAGATACGCAGTATTTT
.	.	TRBV29-1	16	TRBJ2-7	CSYSYVPALGRYEQYF	TGCAGCTACTCATACGTCCCAGCTTTAGGTCGATACGAGCAGTACTTC
few	.	TRBV7-9	17	TRBJ2-4	CASSSDVGNRAKNIQYF	TGTGCCAGCAGCTCCGACGTGGGCAACAGAGCCAAAAACATTCAGTACTTC
few	.	TRBV28	16	TRBJ2-7	CASSLVPSDSSYEQYF	TGTGCCAGCAGTTTGGTTCCTAGCGACTCCTCCTACGAGCAGTACTTC
few	TRBD2	TRBV6-5	16	TRBJ2-7	CASSSTPGLATYEQYF	TGTGCCAGCAGTTCGACTCCCGGACTAGCTACCTACGAGCAGTACTTC
.	TRBD2	TRBV3-1	14	TRBJ2-7	CASSHREGRYEQYF	TGTGCCAGCAGCCACCGGGAGGGCCGTTACGAGCAGTACTTC
few	.	TRBV9	16	TRBJ2-3	CASSAGTGVLPDTQYF	TGTGCCAGCAGCGCCGGGACGGGGGTACTCCCAGATACGCAGTATTTT
.	TRBD1	TRBV12-3/TRBV12-4	14	TRBJ1-2	CASSEPGQGIGYTF	TGTGCCAGCAGTGAACCGGGACAGGGGATCGGGTACACCTTC
few	TRBD2	TRBV11-2	21	TRBJ2-2	CASSFFFAGLAGSSATGELFF	TGTGCCAGCAGCTTCTTTTTCGCGGGACTAGCGGGATCCAGTGCCACCGGGGAGCTGTTTTTT
few	TRBD2	TRBV3-1	14	TRBJ2-5	CASSRLAGGETQYF	TGTGCCAGCAGCAGACTAGCGGGCGGGGAGACCCAGTACTTC
many	TRBD1	TRBV7-8	15	TRBJ1-4	CASSFPGTGTRKLFF	TGTGCCAGCAGCTTTCCCGGGACAGGGACCCGAAAACTGTTTTTT
few	TRBD2	TRBV6-5	18	TRBJ2-3	CASSYSSGTSGATDTQYF	TGTGCCAGCAGTTACTCCTCTGGGACTAGCGGAGCCACAGATACGCAGTATTTT
many	TRBD1	TRBV12-3/TRBV12-4	13	TRBJ2-1	CASTLDRGGEQFF	TGTGCCAGCACCCTCGACAGGGGAGGCGAGCAGTTCTTC
many	.	TRBV7-3	15	TRBJ2-1	CASSPDPGAYNEQFF	TGTGCCAGCAGTCCAGACCCAGGCGCCTACAATGAGCAGTTCTTC
.	.	TRBV3-1	15	TRBJ1-2	CASSQALGRNYGYTF	TGTGCCAGCAGCCAAGCCCTAGGACGGAACTATGGCTACACCTTC
.	TRBD2	TRBV7-2	15	TRBJ2-2	CASSSFAGGDGELFF	TGTGCCAGCAGCTCTTTTGCGGGAGGAGACGGGGAGCTGTTTTTT
few	TRBD2	TRBV7-9	16	TRBJ2-7	CASSPSPGLAVYEQYF	TGTGCCAGCAGCCCGTCCCCGGGACTAGCGGTCTACGAGCAGTACTTC
.	.	TRBV29-1	17	TRBJ1-5	CSVVAWGGASDNQPQHF	TGCAGCGTTGTAGCGTGGGGGGGCGCGAGTGACAATCAGCCCCAGCATTTT
.	TRBD2	TRBV28	16	TRBJ2-7	CASSFGGGLSFYEQYF	TGTGCCAGCAGTTTCGGGGGGGGCCTCTCCTTCTACGAGCAGTACTTC
.	.	TRBV28	15	TRBJ2-3	CASSSRTVEADTQYF	TGTGCCAGCAGTTCGAGGACAGTTGAGGCAGATACGCAGTATTTT
few	.	TRBV7-9	13	TRBJ2-1	CALQGSSYNEQFF	TGTGCTTTGCAGGGGAGCTCCTACAATGAGCAGTTCTTC